What follows is one T cell receptor (beta chain) and its context. The germline gives CDR1 MNHEY, CDR2 SVGAGI. V shed 2 bases and J 4 bases; nucleotides not matched to a gene: 6. This CDR3 is 15 amino acids long. The sample belongs to a study of blood T cell repertoires in COVID-19. Clones were read by immunoSEQ multiplex PCR, and TCRdb kept only the in-frame ones, dropping some. Altogether 140,000 to 150,000 clones are present, around 89% being singletons, with the ten largest covering 2.5% to 3.5%. V gene TRBV6-5 combines with J gene TRBJ1-2; 8 nucleotides align to TRBD1. The source is a man in his fifties or sixties with active or convalescent COVID-19. Material: peripheral blood. CDR3 protein: CASSYTGRGLYGYTF. CDR3 nucleotides: TGTGCCAGCAGTTACACGGGCAGGGGGCTCTATGGCTACACCTTC.